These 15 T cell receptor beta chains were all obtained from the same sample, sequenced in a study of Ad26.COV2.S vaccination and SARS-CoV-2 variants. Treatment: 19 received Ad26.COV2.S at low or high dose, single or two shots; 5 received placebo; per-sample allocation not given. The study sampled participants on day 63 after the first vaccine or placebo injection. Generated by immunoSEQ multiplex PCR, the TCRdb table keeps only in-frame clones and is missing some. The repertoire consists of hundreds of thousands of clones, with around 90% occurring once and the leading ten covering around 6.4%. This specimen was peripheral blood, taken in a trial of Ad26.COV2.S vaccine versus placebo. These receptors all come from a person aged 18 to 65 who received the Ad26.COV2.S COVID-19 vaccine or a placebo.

The CDR3 here is CASSAPQRLNTEAFF. As DNA, the CDR3 is TGTGCCAGCAGTGCCCCACAGAGACTTAACACTGAAGCTTTCTTT. J is TRBJ1-1 and V is TRBV2; D remains ambiguous. Germline CDR1 and CDR2: SNHLY and FYNNEI. The length of the CDR3 is 15 residues. Trimming removed 4 bases from V and 2 bases from J, with 14 bases in between.

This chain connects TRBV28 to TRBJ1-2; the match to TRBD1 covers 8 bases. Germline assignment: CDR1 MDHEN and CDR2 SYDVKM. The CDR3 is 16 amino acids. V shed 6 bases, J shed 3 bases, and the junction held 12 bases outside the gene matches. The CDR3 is CASSLRPMGQDYGYTF. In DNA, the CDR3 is TGTGCCAGCAGCCTACGGCCGATGGGACAGGACTATGGCTACACCTTC.

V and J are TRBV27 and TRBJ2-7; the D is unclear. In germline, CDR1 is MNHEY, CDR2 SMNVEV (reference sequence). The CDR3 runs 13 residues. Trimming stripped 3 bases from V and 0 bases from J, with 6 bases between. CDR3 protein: CASSFSLSYEQYF. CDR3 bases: TGTGCCAGCAGTTTTAGCCTCTCCTACGAGCAGTACTTC.

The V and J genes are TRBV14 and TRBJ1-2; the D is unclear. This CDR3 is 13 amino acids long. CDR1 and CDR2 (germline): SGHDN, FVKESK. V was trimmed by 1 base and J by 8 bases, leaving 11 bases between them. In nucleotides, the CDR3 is TGTGCCAGCAGCCAAGTTAAGATGGCCGGCTACACCTTC. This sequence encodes CASSQVKMAGYTF. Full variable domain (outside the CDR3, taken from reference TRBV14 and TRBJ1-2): EAGVTQFPSHSVIEKGQTVTLRCDPISGHDNLYWYRRVMGKEIKFLLHFVKESKQDESGMPNNRFLAERTGGTYSTLKVQPAELEDSGVYFCASSQVKMAGYTFGSGTRLTVV.

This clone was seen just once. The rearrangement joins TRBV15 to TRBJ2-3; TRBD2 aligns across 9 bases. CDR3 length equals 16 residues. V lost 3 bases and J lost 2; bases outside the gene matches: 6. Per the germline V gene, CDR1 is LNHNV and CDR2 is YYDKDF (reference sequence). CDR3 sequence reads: CATSSLIAGDTDTQYF. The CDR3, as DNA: TGTGCCACCAGCAGTTTAATAGCGGGGGACACAGATACGCAGTATTTT.

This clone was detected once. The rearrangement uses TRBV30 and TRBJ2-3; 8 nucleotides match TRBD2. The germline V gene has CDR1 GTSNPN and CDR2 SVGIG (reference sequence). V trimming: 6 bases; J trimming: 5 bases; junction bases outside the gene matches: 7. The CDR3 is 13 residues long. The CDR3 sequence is CACGGAAIDTQYF. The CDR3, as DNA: TGTGCCTGCGGGGGGGCCGCAATAGATACGCAGTATTTT.

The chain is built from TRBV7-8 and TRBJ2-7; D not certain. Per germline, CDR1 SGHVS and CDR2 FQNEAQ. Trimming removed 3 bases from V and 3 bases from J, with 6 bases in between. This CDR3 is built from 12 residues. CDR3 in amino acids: CASSFTNYEQYF. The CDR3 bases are TGTGCCAGCAGCTTCACGAACTACGAGCAGTACTTC.

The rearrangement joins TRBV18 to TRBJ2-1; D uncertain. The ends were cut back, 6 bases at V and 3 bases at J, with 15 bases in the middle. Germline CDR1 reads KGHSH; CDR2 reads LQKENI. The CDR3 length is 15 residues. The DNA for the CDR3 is TGTGCCAGCTCCTGGACGGACGGAAACTACAATGAGCAGTTCTTC. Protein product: CASSWTDGNYNEQFF.

CDR3 DNA: TGTGCCAGCGGTAGACCGACTAGCGGGAGAGGCTGGGAGCAGTTCTTC. Its protein is CASGRPTSGRGWEQFF. The chain is built from TRBV28 and TRBJ2-1, with 12 positions matching TRBD2. The CDR3 has 16 amino acids. The J segment lost 10 bases and the V segment lost 8 bases, leaving 15 bases of the junction unmatched. The germline V gene encodes CDR1 MDHEN and CDR2 SYDVKM.

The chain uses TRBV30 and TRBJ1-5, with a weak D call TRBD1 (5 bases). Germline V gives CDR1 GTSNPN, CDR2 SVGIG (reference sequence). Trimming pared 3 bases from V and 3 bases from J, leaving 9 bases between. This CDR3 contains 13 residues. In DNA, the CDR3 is TGTGCCTGGAGCAGACAGACCAATCAGCCCCAGCATTTT. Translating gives CAWSRQTNQPQHF.

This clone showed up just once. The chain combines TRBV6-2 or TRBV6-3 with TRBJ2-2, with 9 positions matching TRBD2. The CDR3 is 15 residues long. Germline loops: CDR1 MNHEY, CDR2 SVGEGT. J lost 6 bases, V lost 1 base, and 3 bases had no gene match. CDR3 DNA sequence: TGTGCCAGCAGTTACTGGGGACTAGCAGCCGGGGAGCTGTTTTTT. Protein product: CASSYWGLAAGELFF.

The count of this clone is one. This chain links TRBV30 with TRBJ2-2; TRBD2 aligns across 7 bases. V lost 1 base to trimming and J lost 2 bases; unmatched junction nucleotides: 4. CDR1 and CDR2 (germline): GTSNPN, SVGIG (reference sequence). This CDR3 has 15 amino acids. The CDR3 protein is CAWSDGGVNTGELFF. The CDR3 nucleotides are TGTGCCTGGAGTGATGGGGGGGTTAACACCGGGGAGCTGTTTTTT.

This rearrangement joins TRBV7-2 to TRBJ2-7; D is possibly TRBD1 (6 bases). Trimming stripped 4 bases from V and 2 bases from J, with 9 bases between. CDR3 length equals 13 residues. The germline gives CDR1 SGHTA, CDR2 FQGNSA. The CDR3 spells CASSSRTAYEQYF. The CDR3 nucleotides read TGTGCCAGCAGCTCCAGGACAGCCTACGAGCAGTACTTC.

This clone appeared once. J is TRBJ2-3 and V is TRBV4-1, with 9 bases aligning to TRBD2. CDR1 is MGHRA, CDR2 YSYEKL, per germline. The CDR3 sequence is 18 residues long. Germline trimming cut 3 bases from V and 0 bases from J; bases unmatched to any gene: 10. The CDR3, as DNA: TGCGCCAGCAGCCAGCCCCTACCGGCGGGGGGGAGCACAGATACGCAGTATTTT. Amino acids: CASSQPLPAGGSTDTQYF.

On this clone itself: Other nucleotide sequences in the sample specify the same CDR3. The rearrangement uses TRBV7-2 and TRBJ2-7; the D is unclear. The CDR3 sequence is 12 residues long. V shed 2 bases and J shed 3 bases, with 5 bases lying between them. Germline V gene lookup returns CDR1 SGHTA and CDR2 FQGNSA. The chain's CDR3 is CASSLSSYEQYF. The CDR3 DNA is TGTGCCAGCAGCTTAAGCAGCTACGAGCAGTACTTC.